This TCR beta chain is from a study of CXCR3-negative and CXCR3-positive naive CD8 T cells. Regarding the study as a whole: A higher hydrophobicity marked the TRB CDR3s of CXCR3-positive naive cells versus CXCR3-negative naive cells.

About this clonotype: Its antigen is unidentified.

The CDR3 length is 16 residues. Germline V gene sequence: CDR1 SGHTA, CDR2 FQGTGA. Via 5' RACE with UMI labels, TRB cDNA libraries were prepared. One entry per CDR3 protein, without DNA, is what TCRdb gives after re-calling the 5' RACE reads. The specimen's table records around 95,000 distinct CDR3 sequences. This chain links TRBV7-3 with TRBJ2-5; the D gene TCRdb calls, TRBD1, cannot be checked with no DNA. This TCR was recovered from a human donor in good health. Some clones in this sample may be carry-over from other donors' samples. What was sequenced was naive CXCR3+ CD8+ T cells from blood. Stated subset: CD45RO-CCR7+CD27+CD95- naive CD8+ T cells expressing CXCR3 (TNR3+). This CDR3 reads CASSSGQGRPKETQYF.